One and the same sample provided the 29 T cell receptor beta chains below, sequenced in a study of T cells in Graves' hyperthyroidism and ophthalmopathy. TCR beta CDR3 regions were amplified from RNA. Primed by the HTBI set, a first-round RT-PCR was run on the TCR CDR3. MiXCR was run by TCRdb on the multiplex PCR reads, yielding one entry per CDR3 protein. The profile shows over 400,000 distinct CDR3 sequences, under 25% of them singletons. What was sequenced was blood. The receptor set was obtained from a woman between 65 and 79 years old with Graves' ophthalmopathy.

This clonotype was picked up a small number of times. This rearrangement joins TRBV7-9 to TRBJ2-2, with D possibly matching TRBD2 (5 bases). The CDR3 consists of 13 residues. V lost 5 bases and J lost 5, with 9 bases in between. Germline CDR1 reads SEHNR; CDR2 reads FQNEAQ (reference sequence). CDR3 region: CASSDTSTGELFF. For the CDR3, the DNA is TGTGCCAGCAGCGACACTAGTACCGGGGAGCTGTTTTTT.

The chain combines TRBV9 with TRBJ2-7; D is perhaps TRBD2 (5 bases). This CDR3 has 13 residues. The V gene's germline CDR1 is SGDLS and CDR2 YYNGEE. The ends were cut back, 7 bases at V and 1 base at J, with 12 bases in the middle. The CDR3: CASGPTSSYEQYF. CDR3 bases: TGTGCCAGCGGGCCTACTAGTTCCTACGAGCAGTACTTC.

This clonotype came up a few times. V usage is TRBV20-1 and J usage is TRBJ1-4; 7 nucleotides align to TRBD1. CDR3 length equals 16 residues. Per germline, CDR1 DFQATT and CDR2 SNEGSKA (reference sequence). Trimming at V came to 5 bases and at J to 0 bases, leaving 9 bases not matched to a gene. CDR3 nucleotides: TGCAGTGCTTCCAAGACAGGGTTCGCAACTAATGAAAAACTGTTTTTT. Translated: CSASKTGFATNEKLFF.

This clonotype occurred a few times. The V gene is TRBV19, the J gene TRBJ2-7; 9 nucleotides line up with TRBD2. With 3 bases clipped from V and 5 bases from J, the junction kept 5 bases outside the gene matches. CDR1 and CDR2 from the germline V gene are LNHDA and SQIVND (reference sequence). CDR3 length: 14 residues. The CDR3 protein is CASSIGTSLDEQYF. The CDR3 DNA follows: TGTGCCAGTAGTATTGGGACTAGCTTAGACGAGCAGTACTTC.

The chain joins TRBV6-2 or TRBV6-3 to TRBJ2-7; 10 positions agree with TRBD2. Per the germline V gene, CDR1 is MNHEY and CDR2 is SVGEGT. The CDR3 sequence is 14 residues long. V lost 6 bases and J lost 2; bases outside the gene matches: 4. The CDR3 sequence: CASRTSGKAYEQYF. Here the CDR3 DNA reads TGTGCCAGCAGAACTAGCGGGAAGGCCTACGAGCAGTACTTC.

This clonotype was counted between two and nine times. The chain combines TRBV30 with TRBJ1-6, with a tentative D call TRBD1 (6 bases). Between the trimmed V and J ends, which lost 1 base and 7 bases, there was a span of 8 bases. The germline V gene encodes CDR1 GTSNPN and CDR2 SVGIG (reference sequence). There are 13 residues in the CDR3. In nucleotides, the CDR3 is TGTGCCTGGAGTGGCAGGGGAAATTCACCCCTCCACTTT. Residues: CAWSGRGNSPLHF.

The chain recombines TRBV2 with TRBJ2-5; 8 bases fit TRBD1. Germline V gene data show CDR1 as SNHLY and CDR2 as FYNNEI. CDR3 length equals 13 residues. Trimming took 10 bases from V and 5 from J; bases not matched to a gene: 9. This CDR3 reads CAIQQGGGETQYF. The CDR3 DNA reads as TGTGCCATCCAACAGGGGGGCGGGGAGACCCAGTACTTC. The variable domain in full, with the rest retrieved from reference TRBV2 and TRBJ2-5, is EPEVTQTPSHQVTQMGQEVILRCVPISNHLYFYWYRQILGQKVEFLVSFYNNEISEKSEIFDDQFSVERPDGSNFTLKIRSTKLEDSAMYFCAIQQGGGETQYFGPGTRLLVL.

On this clonotype: A much bigger clone sits one base away, suggesting this may be a read error. The V gene is TRBV7-9, the J gene TRBJ1-2; 7 nucleotides line up with TRBD1. The CDR3 covers 14 residues. Germline CDR1 SEHNR, CDR2 FQNEAQ (reference sequence). J was trimmed by 2 bases and V by 4 bases; bases with no gene match: 4. CDR3 protein: CASSSGQANYGYTF. DNA for the CDR3: TGTGCCAGCAGCTCAGGACAGGCCAACTATGGCTACACCTTC.

The V call is TRBV3-1, the J call TRBJ1-2, with D uncertain. The CDR3 consists of 14 residues. Germline V gene data show CDR1 as LGHDT and CDR2 as YNNKEL (reference sequence). The V and J ends lost 4 bases and 7 bases respectively, with 16 bases between them. The chain's CDR3 is CASSPGEDRAGYTF. In nucleotides, the CDR3 is TGTGCCAGCAGCCCCGGGGAGGATAGGGCTGGCTACACCTTC.

This clonotype was observed many times. V gene TRBV29-1 combines with J gene TRBJ1-1; D may be TRBD1 (6 bases). The germline V gene has CDR1 SQVTM and CDR2 ANQGSEA. The CDR3 length is 12 residues. Trimming pared 6 bases from V and 4 bases from J, leaving 12 bases between. The CDR3 bases are TGCAGCGTGGAACAGGGTCCCACTGAAGCTTTCTTT. It translates to CSVEQGPTEAFF.

V and J are TRBV9 and TRBJ2-7; maybe TRBD2 (5 bases). The ends were cut back, 4 bases at V and 8 bases at J, with 16 bases in the middle. CDR3 length: 13 residues. The germline gives CDR1 SGDLS, CDR2 YYNGEE. The CDR3 nucleotides read TGTGCCAGCAGCACAAGTCCTGCGGGCCAGCAGTACTTC. It is translated as CASSTSPAGQQYF.

In its sample, this clonotype was seen many times. The J gene is TRBJ2-7, the V gene TRBV12-3 or TRBV12-4; tentatively, D is TRBD2 (5 bases). The V end was cut by 2 bases, the J end by 0 bases, with 8 bases between. CDR3 size: 14 residues. The CDR3 is CASSLLANSYEQYF. The CDR3 bases are TGTGCCAGCAGTTTACTAGCAAACTCCTACGAGCAGTACTTC.

This chain joins TRBV4-3 and TRBJ2-1; 7 nucleotides line up with TRBD1. This CDR3 has 14 amino acids. J gave up 7 bases and V 2 bases, and 5 bases lay outside the gene matches. Per the germline V gene, CDR1 is LGHNA and CDR2 is YSLEER. The CDR3 DNA reads as TGCGCCAGCAGCCAACGTCAGGGGGTGAATGAGCAGTTCTTC. Protein: CASSQRQGVNEQFF.

The V and J genes are TRBV6-5 and TRBJ1-3, with a weak D call TRBD1 (5 bases). This CDR3 has 14 amino acids. Trimming cost V 2 bases and J 2 bases, with 7 bases left between them. Germline V gene data show CDR1 as MNHEY and CDR2 as SVGAGI. CDR3 sequence: CASSYRGTGNTIYF. The CDR3 DNA follows: TGTGCCAGCAGTTACCGGGGCACTGGAAACACCATATATTTT.

The rearrangement links TRBV19 to TRBJ1-5; TRBD1 aligns across 7 bases. From germline, CDR1 is LNHDA and CDR2 SQIVND (reference sequence). CDR3 length: 14 residues. V shed 7 bases, J shed 3 bases, and the junction held 6 bases outside the gene matches. The CDR3: CASTSTGNNQPQHF. The CDR3 DNA reads as TGTGCCAGTACCTCGACAGGGAACAATCAGCCCCAGCATTTT.

V and J are TRBV7-2 and TRBJ2-4, with TRBD1 identical over 10 bases. V was pared by 4 bases and J by 6 bases, with 3 bases of the junction left unmatched. This CDR3 contains 14 residues. Germline lookup yields CDR1 SGHTA and CDR2 FQGNSA. The CDR3 DNA sequence: TGTGCCAGCAGCTCCCGGACAGGGGGAAACATTCAGTACTTC. Its translation: CASSSRTGGNIQYF.

Many counts were recorded for this clonotype. The rearrangement links TRBV28 to TRBJ1-1; 7 bases map to TRBD1. Germline V lookup: CDR1 MDHEN, CDR2 SYDVKM. The CDR3 length is 16 residues. The J segment lost 6 bases and the V segment lost 5 bases, leaving 15 bases of the junction unmatched. The CDR3 DNA follows: TGTGCCAGCAGTCTCCTCTCGACAGGGAGGACGGCTGAAGCTTTCTTT. Encoded protein: CASSLLSTGRTAEAFF. The full variable domain, in which reference TRBV28 and TRBJ1-1 provide the parts outside the CDR3, is DVKVTQSSRYLVKRTGEKVFLECVQDMDHENMFWYRQDPGLGLRLIYFSYDVKMKEKGDIPEGYSVSREKKERFSLILESASTNQTSMYLCASSLLSTGRTAEAFFGQGTRLTVV.

The gene calls are TRBV14 and TRBJ2-3; weak D call: TRBD2 (6 bases). V was shortened by 2 bases and J by 0 bases, with 12 bases between the two germline ends. CDR3 length: 16 residues. In germline, CDR1 is SGHDN, CDR2 FVKESK. CDR3: CASSQRLRGSTDTQYF. The CDR3 bases are TGTGCCAGCAGCCAACGGTTACGGGGGAGCACAGATACGCAGTATTTT. Using reference TRBV14 and TRBJ2-3 for the parts outside the CDR3, the full variable domain is EAGVTQFPSHSVIEKGQTVTLRCDPISGHDNLYWYRRVMGKEIKFLLHFVKESKQDESGMPNNRFLAERTGGTYSTLKVQPAELEDSGVYFCASSQRLRGSTDTQYFGPGTRLTVL.

This clonotype was detected a few times. V is TRBV27 and J is TRBJ2-3; 10 bases align to TRBD2. CDR1 and CDR2 from the germline V gene are MNHEY and SMNVEV (reference sequence). With 0 bases clipped from V and 5 bases from J, the junction kept 11 bases outside the gene matches. The CDR3 contains 18 residues. DNA of the CDR3: TGTGCCAGCAGTTTATCCCATCAGCGGGAGGGCCAAGGAGATACGCAGTATTTT. This codes for CASSLSHQREGQGDTQYF.

This clonotype was seen at least ten times. This chain uses TRBV12-3 or TRBV12-4 with TRBJ2-1, with 8 nucleotides matching TRBD1. V lost 3 bases to trimming and J lost 7 bases; unmatched junction nucleotides: 8. This CDR3 contains 15 residues. CDR3 in DNA: TGTGCCAGCAGTTTCGGGGCAGGGGGCAGGAATGAGCAGTTCTTC. This sequence encodes CASSFGAGGRNEQFF.

The chain recombines TRBV6-1 with TRBJ1-2; D remains ambiguous. V was cut by 6 bases and J by 7 bases, with 15 bases left in between. The CDR3 contains 13 residues. Germline V gives CDR1 MNHNS, CDR2 SASEGT. CDR3 coding DNA: TGTGCCAGCAGACGGGCGGTGTTAGGTGGCTACACCTTC. Protein: CASRRAVLGGYTF.

This clonotype was seen a handful of times. The chain is built from TRBV5-4 and TRBJ1-5; D gene uncertain. V was pared by 2 bases and J by 9 bases, with 15 bases between. CDR3 length: 14 amino acids. Germline V gives CDR1 SGHNT, CDR2 YYREEE (reference sequence). The CDR3 region is CASSLWGGSGPQHF. DNA for the CDR3: TGTGCCAGCAGCTTATGGGGAGGGAGCGGGCCCCAGCATTTT.

The CDR3 coding sequence is TGCAGTGCTAGAAGGGGGATCGCGGGCCAAGAGACCCAGTACTTC. Its protein is CSARRGIAGQETQYF. The chain has TRBV20-1 and TRBJ2-5; possible D gene TRBD1, 6 bases. Germline lookup yields CDR1 DFQATT and CDR2 SNEGSKA (reference sequence). This CDR3 comprises 15 residues. V gave up 2 bases and J gave up 1 base, with 14 bases separating them.

V gene TRBV15 combines with J gene TRBJ1-5; D gene unclear. The CDR3 totals 16 residues. From germline, CDR1 is LNHNV and CDR2 YYDKDF (reference sequence). With 3 bases removed from V and 6 bases from J, the gap between germline ends came to 18 bases. The CDR3 bases are TGTGCCACCAGCAGCCCTATAGACATACTTCGTCAGCCCCAGCATTTT. It encodes CATSSPIDILRQPQHF.

The gene calls are TRBV10-2 and TRBJ1-4; D is possibly TRBD1 (5 bases). Trimming stripped 8 bases from V and 4 bases from J, with 11 bases between. The CDR3 totals 13 residues. Per germline, CDR1 WSHSY and CDR2 SAAADI. CDR3 amino acids: CASSWGINEKLFF. For the CDR3, the DNA is TGCGCCAGCTCTTGGGGGATTAATGAAAAACTGTTTTTT.

This clonotype was observed at least ten times. J is TRBJ1-1 and V is TRBV12-3 or TRBV12-4; D is uncertain. The CDR3 spans 17 residues. Trimming stripped 6 bases from V and 0 bases from J, with 20 bases between. CDR3 residues: CASSQGRRLRVNTEAFF. The DNA for the CDR3 is TGTGCCAGCAGCCAAGGACGGAGGCTACGTGTGAACACTGAAGCTTTCTTT.

The rearrangement uses TRBV20-1 and TRBJ1-5, with D unresolved. V was shortened by 2 bases and J by 3 bases, with 8 bases between the two germline ends. CDR3 length: 13 residues. Germline CDR1 and CDR2: DFQATT and SNEGSKA (reference sequence). CDR3 protein: CSARRTINQPQHF. Here the CDR3 DNA reads TGCAGTGCTAGACGGACCATCAATCAGCCCCAGCATTTT.

This clonotype was recorded a few times. The J gene is TRBJ2-7, the V gene TRBV7-2; 9 bases are shared with TRBD2. Germline trimming cut 3 bases from V and 6 bases from J; bases unmatched to any gene: 3. This CDR3 is 13 amino acids long. Germline values: CDR1 SGHTA, CDR2 FQGNSA. The CDR3 nucleotides are TGTGCCAGCAGCTTGACTAGCGGCCTCGAGCAGTACTTC. It is translated as CASSLTSGLEQYF.

Details on this clonotype: Possible read error: a much larger clone is one base away. This chain connects TRBV27 to TRBJ2-3; D is possibly TRBD1 (6 bases). Germline V gene lookup returns CDR1 MNHEY and CDR2 SMNVEV (reference sequence). This CDR3 is 17 amino acids long. CDR3 sequence: CAGSPSNRAPVTDTQYF. CDR3 nucleotide sequence: TGTGCCGGCAGTCCCTCAAACAGGGCTCCCGTCACAGATACGCAGTATTTT.